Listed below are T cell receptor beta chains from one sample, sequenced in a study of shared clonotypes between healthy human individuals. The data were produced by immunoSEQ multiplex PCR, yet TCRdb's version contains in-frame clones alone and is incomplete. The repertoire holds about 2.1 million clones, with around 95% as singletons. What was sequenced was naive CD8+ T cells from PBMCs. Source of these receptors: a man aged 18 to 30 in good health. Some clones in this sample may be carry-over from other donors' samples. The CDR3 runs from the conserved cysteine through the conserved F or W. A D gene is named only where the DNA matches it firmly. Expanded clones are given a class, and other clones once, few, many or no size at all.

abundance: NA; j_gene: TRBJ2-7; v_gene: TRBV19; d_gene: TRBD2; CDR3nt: TGTGCCAGTAGTCCCAGCGGGATGTACGAGCAGTACTTC; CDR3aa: CASSPSGMYEQYF
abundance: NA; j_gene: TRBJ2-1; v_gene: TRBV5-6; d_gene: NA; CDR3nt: TGTGCCAGCAGCTTGGCCCTGGAGGGTTGGTACTACAATGAGCAGTTCTTC; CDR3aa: CASSLALEGWYYNEQFF
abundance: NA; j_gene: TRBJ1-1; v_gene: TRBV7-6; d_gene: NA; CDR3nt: TGTGCCAGCAGCCCGAGCCCGGGACCCCCAGGGACCACTGAAGCTTTCTTT; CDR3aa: CASSPSPGPPGTTEAFF
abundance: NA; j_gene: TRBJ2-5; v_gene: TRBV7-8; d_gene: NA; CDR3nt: TGTGCCAGCAGCTTCGGGACGGATAGGATCAAAAGGGGGACCCAGTACTTC; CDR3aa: CASSFGTDRIKRGTQYF
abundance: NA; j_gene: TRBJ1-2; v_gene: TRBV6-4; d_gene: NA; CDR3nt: TGTGCCAGCATCCCACCCCGGTATGGCTACACCTTC; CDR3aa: CASIPPRYGYTF
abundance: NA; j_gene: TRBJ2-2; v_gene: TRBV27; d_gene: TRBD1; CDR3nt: TGTGCCAGCAGTCCCGAACAGGGGGTAAACACCGGGGAGCTGTTTTTT; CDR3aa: CASSPEQGVNTGELFF
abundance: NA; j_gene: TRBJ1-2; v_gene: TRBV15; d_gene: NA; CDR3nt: TGTGCCACCAGCAACAGGGACAACTATGGCTACACCTTC; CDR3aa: CATSNRDNYGYTF
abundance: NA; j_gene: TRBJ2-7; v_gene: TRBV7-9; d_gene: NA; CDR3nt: TGTGCCAGCACTCCGCCCGGGACCGCTTCCTACGAGCAGTACTTC; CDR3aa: CASTPPGTASYEQYF
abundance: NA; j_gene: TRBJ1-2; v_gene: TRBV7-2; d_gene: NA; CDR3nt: TGTGCCAGCAGCTTTGGACGGACCGGGGGTTTAAGTGGCTACACCTTC; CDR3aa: CASSFGRTGGLSGYTF
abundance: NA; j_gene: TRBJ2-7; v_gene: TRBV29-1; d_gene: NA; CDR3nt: TGCAGCGTTGTTGGGGACTACGAGCAGTACTTC; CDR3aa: CSVVGDYEQYF
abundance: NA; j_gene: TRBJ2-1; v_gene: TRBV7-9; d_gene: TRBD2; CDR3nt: TGTGCCAGCAGTTTGCGACTAGCGAGATACAATGAGCAGTTCTTC; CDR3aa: CASSLRLARYNEQFF
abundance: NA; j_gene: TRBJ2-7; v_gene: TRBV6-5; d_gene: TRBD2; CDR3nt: TGTGCCAGCAGTTACGTAGGAGCGGGAGGAACGTACGAGCAGTACTTC; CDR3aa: CASSYVGAGGTYEQYF
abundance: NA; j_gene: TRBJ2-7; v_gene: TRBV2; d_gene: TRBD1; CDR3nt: TGTGCCAGCAGTGATAGACAGGGCTCCTACGAGCAGTACTTC; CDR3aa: CASSDRQGSYEQYF
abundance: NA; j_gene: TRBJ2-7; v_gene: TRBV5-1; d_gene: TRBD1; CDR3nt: TGCGCCAGCAGCCCGTCGACAGGGATGTTGGGCGAGCAGTACTTC; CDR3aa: CASSPSTGMLGEQYF
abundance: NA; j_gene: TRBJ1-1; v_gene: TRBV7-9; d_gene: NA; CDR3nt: TGTGCCAGCAGCTTTTCTAACACTGAAGCTTTCTTT; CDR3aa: CASSFSNTEAFF
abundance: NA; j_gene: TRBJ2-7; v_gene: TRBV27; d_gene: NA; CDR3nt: TGTGCCAGCAGTTTTAGTCAGAGCGAGCAGTACTTC; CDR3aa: CASSFSQSEQYF
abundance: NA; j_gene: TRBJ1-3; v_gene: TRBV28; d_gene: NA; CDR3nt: TGTGCCAGCGGAATGGGGAGGGGTCACACCATATATTTT; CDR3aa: CASGMGRGHTIYF
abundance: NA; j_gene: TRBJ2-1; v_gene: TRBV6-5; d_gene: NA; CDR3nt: TGTGCCAGCAGTTACACCGGGGACCTCGAACGGGATGAGCAGTTCTTC; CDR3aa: CASSYTGDLERDEQFF
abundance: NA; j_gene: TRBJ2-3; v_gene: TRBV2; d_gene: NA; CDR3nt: TGTGCCAGCAGTGAAGGTGCGGGATGGGGGGCAGATACGCAGTATTTT; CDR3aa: CASSEGAGWGADTQYF
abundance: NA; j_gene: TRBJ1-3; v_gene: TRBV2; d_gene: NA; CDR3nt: TGTGCCAGCAGTGTTGGGGGGTCCCCTAGAAACACCATATATTTT; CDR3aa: CASSVGGSPRNTIYF
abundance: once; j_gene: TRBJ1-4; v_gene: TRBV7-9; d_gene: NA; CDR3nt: TGTGCCAGCAGCACAGAGGGACCGTTTAATGAAAAACTGTTTTTT; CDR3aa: CASSTEGPFNEKLFF
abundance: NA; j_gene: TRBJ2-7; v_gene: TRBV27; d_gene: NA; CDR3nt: TGTGCCAGCAGCTTAAATCGACAGCTAATCTCCTACGAGCAGTACTTC; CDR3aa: CASSLNRQLISYEQYF
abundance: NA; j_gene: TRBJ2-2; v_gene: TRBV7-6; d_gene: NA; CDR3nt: TGTGCCAGCAGCTTCCGACCGGGACGGAACACCGGGGAGCTGTTTTTT; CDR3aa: CASSFRPGRNTGELFF
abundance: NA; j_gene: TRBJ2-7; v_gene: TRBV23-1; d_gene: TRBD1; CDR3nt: TGCGCCAGCAGTCAATCGACAGGGCGATTGCCCTACGAGCAGTACTTC; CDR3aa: CASSQSTGRLPYEQYF
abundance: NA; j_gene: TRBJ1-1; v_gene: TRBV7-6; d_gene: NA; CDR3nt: TGTGCCGGGGGGGGGAACACTGAAGCTTTCTTT; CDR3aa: CAGGGNTEAFF
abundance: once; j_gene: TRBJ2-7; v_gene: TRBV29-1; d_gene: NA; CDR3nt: TGCAGCGTTGAGGACGGAGTCTACGAGCAGTACTTC; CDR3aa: CSVEDGVYEQYF
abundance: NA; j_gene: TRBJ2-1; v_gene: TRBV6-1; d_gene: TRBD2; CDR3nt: TGTGCCAGCAGTGGGCTAGCGGGAAGGAACAATGAGCAGTTCTTC; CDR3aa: CASSGLAGRNNEQFF
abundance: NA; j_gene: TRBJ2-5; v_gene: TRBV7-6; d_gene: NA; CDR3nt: TGTGCCAGCAGCTTAAATGGGGAGACCCAGTACTTC; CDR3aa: CASSLNGETQYF
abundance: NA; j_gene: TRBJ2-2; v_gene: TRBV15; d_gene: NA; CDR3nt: TGTGCCACCAGCAGTGGTGCGAACACCGGGGAGCTGTTTTTT; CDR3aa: CATSSGANTGELFF
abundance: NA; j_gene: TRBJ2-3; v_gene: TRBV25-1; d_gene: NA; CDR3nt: TGTGCCAGCACCCCGAGCACCTCCATCACGGATACGCAGTATTTT; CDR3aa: CASTPSTSITDTQYF
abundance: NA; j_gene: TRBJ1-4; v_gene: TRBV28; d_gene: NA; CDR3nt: TGTGCCAGCAGTTTACTGGAAGATACAACTAATGAAAAACTGTTTTTT; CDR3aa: CASSLLEDTTNEKLFF
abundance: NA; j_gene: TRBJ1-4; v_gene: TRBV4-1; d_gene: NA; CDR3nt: TGCGCCAGCAGCCAAGATAGTCCTCGTTATAATGAAAAACTGTTTTTT; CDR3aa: CASSQDSPRYNEKLFF
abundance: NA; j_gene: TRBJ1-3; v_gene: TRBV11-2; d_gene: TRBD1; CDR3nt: TGTGCCAGCAGCTTAGAGACAGGGGATGGAAACACCATATATTTT; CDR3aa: CASSLETGDGNTIYF
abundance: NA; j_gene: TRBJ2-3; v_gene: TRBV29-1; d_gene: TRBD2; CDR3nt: TGCAGCGTGGTTAGCGGGAGAGGGACAGATACGCAGTATTTT; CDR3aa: CSVVSGRGTDTQYF
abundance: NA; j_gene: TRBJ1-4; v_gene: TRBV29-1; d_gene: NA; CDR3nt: TGCACAACTCACGCAGGACCAAGGCGAAAAACTGTTTTT; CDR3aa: CTTHAGPRRKTVF
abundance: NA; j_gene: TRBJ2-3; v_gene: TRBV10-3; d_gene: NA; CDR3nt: TGTGCCATCAGTGAGTCAGGCTCCACAGATACGCAGTATTTT; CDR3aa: CAISESGSTDTQYF
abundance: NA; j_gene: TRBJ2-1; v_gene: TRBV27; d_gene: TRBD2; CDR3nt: TGTGCCAGCAGTTCCTCTAGCGGGGAGATGTACAATGAGCAGTTCTTC; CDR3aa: CASSSSSGEMYNEQFF
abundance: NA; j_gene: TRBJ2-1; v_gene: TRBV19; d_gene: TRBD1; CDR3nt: TGTGCCAGTAGTATGGGTAGACAGGGGGTCAAGTTCTTC; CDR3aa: CASSMGRQGVKFF
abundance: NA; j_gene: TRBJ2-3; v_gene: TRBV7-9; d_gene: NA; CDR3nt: TGTGCCAGCAGCTTAGTGGCAGGCCCAGATACGCAGTATTTT; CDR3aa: CASSLVAGPDTQYF
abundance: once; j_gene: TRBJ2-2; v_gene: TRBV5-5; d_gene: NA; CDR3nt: TGTGCCAGCAGCTCTGAACCTTACAGGGCGAACACCGGGGAGCTGTTTTTT; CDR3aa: CASSSEPYRANTGELFF
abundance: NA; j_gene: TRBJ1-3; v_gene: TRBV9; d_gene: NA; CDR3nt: TGTGCCAGCAGCGTAGATGGACGCTCCTCTGGAAACACCATATATTTT; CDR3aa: CASSVDGRSSGNTIYF
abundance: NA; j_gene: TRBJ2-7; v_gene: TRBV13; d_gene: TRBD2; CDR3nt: TGTGCCAGCAGCTCTGGGGAGGGGCGGTCTTACGAGCAGTACTTC; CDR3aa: CASSSGEGRSYEQYF